This T cell receptor beta chain stems from a study of shared clonotypes between healthy human individuals. About the research overall: Every donor yielded three CD4 naive, three CD4 memory, two CD8 naive and one CD8 memory plate. Study-level findings and limits: With few donors, the genetic and exposure-history diversity represented was limited. Clonotype sharing across four donors was observed for around 5% of naive CD4 clonotypes.

Every subset's genomic DNA went evenly onto several immunoSEQ plates. Generated by immunoSEQ multiplex PCR, the TCRdb table keeps only in-frame clones and is missing some. The data show around 2,000,000 clones, just over 90% seen once. Germline-derived CDR1 and CDR2 are LGHNA and YSLEER. The CDR3 consists of 15 residues. The V and J ends lost 1 base and 0 bases, in that order; junction bases with no gene match: 3. The naive CD8 fraction comprised CD45RO-negative cells positively selected for CCR7 and excluded terminally differentiated effector memory CD45RA+ cells. Points on this clone: Its matching antigen is unknown.

V is TRBV4-3 and J is TRBJ2-7; 7 nucleotides agree with TRBD2. This clonotype was obtained from a man between 18 and 35 years old in good health. Some clones in this sample may be carry-over from other donors' samples. Source material: naive CD8+ T cells from PBMCs. The CDR3 nucleotides are TGCGCCAGCAGCCAAGTACTAGCGAACTCCTACGAGCAGTACTTC. Protein product: CASSQVLANSYEQYF.